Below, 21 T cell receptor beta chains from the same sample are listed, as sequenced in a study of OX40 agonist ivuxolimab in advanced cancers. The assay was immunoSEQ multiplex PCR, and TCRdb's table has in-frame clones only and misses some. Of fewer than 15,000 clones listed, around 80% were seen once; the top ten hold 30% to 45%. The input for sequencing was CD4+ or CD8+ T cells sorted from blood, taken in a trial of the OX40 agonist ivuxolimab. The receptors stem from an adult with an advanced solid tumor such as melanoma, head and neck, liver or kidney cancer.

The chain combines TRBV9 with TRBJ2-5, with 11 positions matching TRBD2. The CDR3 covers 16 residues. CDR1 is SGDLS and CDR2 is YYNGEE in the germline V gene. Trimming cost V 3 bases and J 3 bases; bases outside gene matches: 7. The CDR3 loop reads CASSDPGLAGKETQYF. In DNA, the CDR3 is TGTGCCAGCAGCGACCCCGGACTAGCGGGCAAAGAGACCCAGTACTTC.

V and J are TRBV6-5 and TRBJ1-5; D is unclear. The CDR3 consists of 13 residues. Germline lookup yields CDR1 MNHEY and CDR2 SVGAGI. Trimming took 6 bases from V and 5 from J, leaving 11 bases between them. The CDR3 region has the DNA TGTGCCAGCAGCCTGGCGGTGCATCAGCCCCAGCATTTT. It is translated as CASSLAVHQPQHF.

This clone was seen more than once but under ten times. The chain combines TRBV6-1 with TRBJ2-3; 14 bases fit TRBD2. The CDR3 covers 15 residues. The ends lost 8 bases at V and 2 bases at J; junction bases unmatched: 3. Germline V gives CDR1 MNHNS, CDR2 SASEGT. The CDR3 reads CASRTSGGTTDTQYF. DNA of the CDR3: TGTGCCAGCCGGACTAGCGGGGGGACCACAGATACGCAGTATTTT.

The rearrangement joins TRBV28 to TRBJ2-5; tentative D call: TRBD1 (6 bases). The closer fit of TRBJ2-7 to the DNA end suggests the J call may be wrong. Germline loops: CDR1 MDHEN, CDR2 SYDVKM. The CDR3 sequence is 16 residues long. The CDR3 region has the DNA TGTGCCAGCAGTTTGGTCTCGGACAGCAACTCCTACGAGCAGTACTTC. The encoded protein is CASSLVSDSNSYEQYF.

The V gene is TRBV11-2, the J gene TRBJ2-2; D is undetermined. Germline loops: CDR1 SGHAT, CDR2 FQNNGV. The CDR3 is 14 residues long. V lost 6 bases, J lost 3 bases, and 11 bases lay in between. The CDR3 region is CASRPVDYTGELFF. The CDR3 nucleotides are TGTGCCAGCAGGCCAGTCGACTACACCGGGGAGCTGTTTTTT.

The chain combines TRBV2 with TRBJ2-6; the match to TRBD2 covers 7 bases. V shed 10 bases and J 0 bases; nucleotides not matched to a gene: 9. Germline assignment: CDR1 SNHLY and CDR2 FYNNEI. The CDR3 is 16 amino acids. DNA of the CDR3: TGTGCCACTATAGCTGGGAGGGCCTCTGGGGCCAACGTCCTGACTTTC. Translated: CATIAGRASGANVLTF.

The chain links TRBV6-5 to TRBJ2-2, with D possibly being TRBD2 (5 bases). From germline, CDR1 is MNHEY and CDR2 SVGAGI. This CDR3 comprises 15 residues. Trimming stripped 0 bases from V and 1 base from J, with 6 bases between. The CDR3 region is CASSYSAGNTGELFF. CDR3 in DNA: TGTGCCAGCAGTTACTCGGCGGGGAACACCGGGGAGCTGTTTTTT.

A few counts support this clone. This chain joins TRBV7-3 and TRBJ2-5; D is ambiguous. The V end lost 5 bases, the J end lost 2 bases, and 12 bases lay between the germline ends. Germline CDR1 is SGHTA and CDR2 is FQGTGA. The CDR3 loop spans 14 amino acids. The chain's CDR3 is CASSPRSEQETQYF. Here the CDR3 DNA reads TGTGCCAGCAGCCCCCGCAGCGAACAAGAGACCCAGTACTTC.

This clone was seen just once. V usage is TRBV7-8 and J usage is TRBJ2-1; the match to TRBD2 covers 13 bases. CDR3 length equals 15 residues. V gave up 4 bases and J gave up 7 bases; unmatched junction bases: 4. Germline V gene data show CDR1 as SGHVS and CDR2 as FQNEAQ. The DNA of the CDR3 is TGTGCCAGCAGCTCTGGACTAGCGGGAGCAAATGAGCAGTTCTTC. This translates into CASSSGLAGANEQFF. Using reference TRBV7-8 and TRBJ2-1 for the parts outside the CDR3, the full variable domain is GAGVSQSPRYKVAKRGQDVALRCDPISGHVSLFWYQQALGQGPEFLTYFQNEAQLDKSGLPSDRFFAERPEGSVSTLKIQRTQQEDSAVYLCASSSGLAGANEQFFGPGTRLTVL.

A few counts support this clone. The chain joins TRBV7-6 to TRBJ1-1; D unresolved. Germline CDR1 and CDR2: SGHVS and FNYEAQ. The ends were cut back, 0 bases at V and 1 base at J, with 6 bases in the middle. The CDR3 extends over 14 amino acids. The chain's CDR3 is CASSLAGPNTEAFF. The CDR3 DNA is TGTGCCAGCAGCTTAGCAGGGCCGAACACTGAAGCTTTCTTT.

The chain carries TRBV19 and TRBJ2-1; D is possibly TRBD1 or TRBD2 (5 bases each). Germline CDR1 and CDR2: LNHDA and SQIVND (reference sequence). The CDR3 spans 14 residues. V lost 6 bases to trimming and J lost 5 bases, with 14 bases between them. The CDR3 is CASSPRGSHNEQFF. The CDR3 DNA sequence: TGTGCCAGTAGCCCGAGGGGCAGCCACAATGAGCAGTTCTTC.

The DNA of the CDR3 is TGTGCCAGCAGCCCCTACGGGCGGGGGGCCCAAGAGACCCAGTACTTC. Its protein product is CASSPYGRGAQETQYF. The chain combines TRBV28 with TRBJ2-5; 8 bases are a match to TRBD2. The CDR3 totals 16 residues. The J segment lost 1 base and the V segment lost 6 bases, leaving 10 bases of the junction unmatched. Germline CDR1 is MDHEN and CDR2 is SYDVKM.

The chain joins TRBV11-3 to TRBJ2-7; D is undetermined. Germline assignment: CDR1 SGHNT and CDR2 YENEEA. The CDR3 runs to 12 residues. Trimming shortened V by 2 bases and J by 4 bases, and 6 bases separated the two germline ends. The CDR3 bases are TGTGCCAGCAGCTTAAATAAGTACGAGCAGTACTTC. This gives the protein CASSLNKYEQYF.

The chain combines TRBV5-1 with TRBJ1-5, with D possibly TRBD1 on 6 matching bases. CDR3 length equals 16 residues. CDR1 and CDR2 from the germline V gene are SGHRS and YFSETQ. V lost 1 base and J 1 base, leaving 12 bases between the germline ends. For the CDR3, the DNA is TGCGCCAGCAGCTTGATGGGGGGGGCCAGCAATCAGCCCCAGCATTTT. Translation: CASSLMGGASNQPQHF.

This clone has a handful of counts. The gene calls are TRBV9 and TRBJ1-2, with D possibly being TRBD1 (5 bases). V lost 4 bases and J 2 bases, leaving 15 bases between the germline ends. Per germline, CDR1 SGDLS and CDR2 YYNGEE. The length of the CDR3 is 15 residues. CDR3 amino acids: CASSLDGGRNYGYTF. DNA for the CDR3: TGTGCCAGCAGCTTAGACGGGGGAAGGAACTATGGCTACACCTTC.

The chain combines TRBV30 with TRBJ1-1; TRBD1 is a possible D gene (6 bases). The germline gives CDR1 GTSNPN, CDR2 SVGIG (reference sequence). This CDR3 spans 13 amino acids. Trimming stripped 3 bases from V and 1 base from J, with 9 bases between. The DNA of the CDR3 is TGTGCCTGGAGGACGACAGGGAACACTGAAGCTTTCTTT. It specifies CAWRTTGNTEAFF. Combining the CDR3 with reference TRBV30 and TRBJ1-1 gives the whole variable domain SQTIHQWPATLVQPVGSPLSLECTVEGTSNPNLYWYRQAAGRGLQLLFYSVGIGQISSEVPQNLSASRPQDRQFILSSKKLLLSDSGFYLCAWRTTGNTEAFFGQGTRLTVV.

The CDR3 DNA follows: TGTGCCAGCAGCTCGAGCGGGAGTGGCACAGATACGCAGTATTTT. Translated, it gives CASSSSGSGTDTQYF. This chain joins TRBV9 and TRBJ2-3; 8 bases align to TRBD2. The V gene end was trimmed by 4 bases and the J gene end by 1 base; junction bases not matched to a gene: 5. The CDR3 extends over 15 amino acids. Germline V lookup: CDR1 SGDLS, CDR2 YYNGEE.

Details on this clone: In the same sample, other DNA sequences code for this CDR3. Here the CDR3 reads CASSYGGGSYEQYF. The CDR3 bases are TGTGCCAGCAGTTACGGAGGCGGTTCCTACGAGCAGTACTTC. V and J are TRBV6-5 and TRBJ2-7, with D maybe TRBD2 (5 bases). Germline V gene data show CDR1 as MNHEY and CDR2 as SVGAGI. Trimming left V 2 bases short and J 1 base short, with 9 bases between. The CDR3 length is 14 residues.

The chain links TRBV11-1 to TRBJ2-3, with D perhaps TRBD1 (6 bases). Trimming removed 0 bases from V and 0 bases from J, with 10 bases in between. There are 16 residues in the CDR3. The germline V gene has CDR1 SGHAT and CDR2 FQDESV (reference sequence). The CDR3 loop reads CASSLAVQGSTDTQYF. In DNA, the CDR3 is TGTGCCAGCAGCTTAGCGGTCCAGGGGAGCACAGATACGCAGTATTTT.

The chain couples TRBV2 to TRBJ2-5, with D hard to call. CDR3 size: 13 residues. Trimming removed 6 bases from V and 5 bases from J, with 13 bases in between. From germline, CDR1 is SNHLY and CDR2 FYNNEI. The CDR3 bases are TGTGCCAGCAGGACAAGCCTTGCGGAGACCCAGTACTTC. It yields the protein CASRTSLAETQYF.

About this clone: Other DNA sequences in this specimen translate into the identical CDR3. Here the CDR3 DNA reads TGTGCCAGCAGCTTAGGGAACAATCAGCCCCAGCATTTT. Its protein product is CASSLGNNQPQHF. The chain links TRBV7-8 to TRBJ1-5; D is uncertain. The CDR3 loop spans 13 amino acids. Looked up from germline, CDR1 is SGHVS and CDR2 is FQNEAQ. The V gene lost 1 base and the J gene lost 3 bases, with 4 bases spanning the gap.